Shown below are 28 T cell receptor beta chains from a single sample sequenced in a study of T cell repertoires in cytomegalovirus infection. TCRdb re-called the reads with MiXCR, one entry per CDR3 protein. This repertoire shows about 83,000 distinct CDR3 sequences, 29% found once; its top ten account for 65% to 75%. These TCRs are of unknown antigen specificity. This sample comprised CD8+ T cells from cultured PBMCs, obtained from culture after CMV antigen stimulation. The receptor set was obtained from a human donor in good health (CMV status not recorded). Some clones in this sample may be carry-over from other donors' samples.

The sample holds a few counts of this clonotype. The chain couples TRBV2 to TRBJ2-5; D is perhaps TRBD2 (6 bases). This CDR3 has 13 residues. Germline CDR1 SNHLY, CDR2 FYNNEI. V dropped 9 bases and J dropped 2 bases, with 13 bases sitting between them. The CDR3 coding sequence is TGTGCCAGTTTGGGACTGACACAAGAGACCCAGTACTTC. Its translation: CASLGLTQETQYF.

The genes are TRBV7-8 and TRBJ2-7; 10 nucleotides line up with TRBD2. V was clipped by 7 bases and J by 3 bases; unmatched bases: 6. Germline values: CDR1 SGHVS, CDR2 FQNEAQ. This CDR3 region has 14 residues. CDR3 coding DNA: TGTGCCAGCACCCTAGCGGGGGCCCACTACGAGCAGTACTTC. It codes for CASTLAGAHYEQYF. Together with reference TRBV7-8 and TRBJ2-7, the CDR3 gives the full variable domain: GAGVSQSPRYKVAKRGQDVALRCDPISGHVSLFWYQQALGQGPEFLTYFQNEAQLDKSGLPSDRFFAERPEGSVSTLKIQRTQQEDSAVYLCASTLAGAHYEQYFGPGTRLTVT.

This clonotype was observed many times. This chain links TRBV29-1 with TRBJ1-2; 7 positions agree with TRBD1. Trimming took 6 bases from V and 6 from J; bases not matched to a gene: 4. The CDR3 consists of 11 residues. CDR1 SQVTM and CDR2 ANQGSEA come from the germline V gene. CDR3 residues: CSVQGVDGYTF. CDR3 in DNA: TGCAGCGTGCAGGGGGTTGATGGCTACACCTTC.

The rearrangement links TRBV7-6 to TRBJ2-1; 10 nucleotides agree with TRBD1. After removal of 4 bases from V and 6 bases from J, the junction contained 0 bases not matched to a gene. Germline V gives CDR1 SGHVS, CDR2 FNYEAQ. The length of the CDR3 is 13 residues. CDR3 sequence (DNA): TGTGCCAGCAGCTGGGACAGGGGCAATGAGCAGTTCTTC. Protein: CASSWDRGNEQFF.

This rearrangement joins TRBV14 to TRBJ2-1, with 9 bases aligning to TRBD1. V trimming: 2 bases; J trimming: 7 bases; junction bases outside the gene matches: 6. Germline V gene lookup returns CDR1 SGHDN and CDR2 FVKESK. This CDR3 region has 15 residues. CDR3 region: CASSQWGQGVNEQFF. For the CDR3, the DNA is TGTGCCAGCAGCCAATGGGGACAGGGAGTAAATGAGCAGTTCTTC.

This clonotype was detected ten times or more. The V call is TRBV7-2, the J call TRBJ2-7, with 7 bases that match TRBD1. This CDR3 has 12 residues. Trimming at V came to 2 bases and at J to 5 bases, leaving 0 bases not matched to a gene. The V gene's germline CDR1 is SGHTA and CDR2 FQGNSA. CDR3 DNA: TGTGCCAGCAGCTTAACAGGGGACGAGCAGTACTTC. Protein sequence: CASSLTGDEQYF.

This clonotype appeared a few times. This rearrangement joins TRBV12-3 or TRBV12-4 to TRBJ2-7; perhaps D is TRBD1 or TRBD2 (5 bases each). The CDR3 is made up of 13 amino acids. Trimming left V 6 bases short and J 3 bases short, with 12 bases between. This CDR3 reads CASSRGSDYEQYF. In DNA form, the CDR3 reads TGTGCCAGCAGCCGGGGCAGCGACTACGAGCAGTACTTC.

The chain recombines TRBV12-3 or TRBV12-4 with TRBJ2-3; possibly TRBD1 for D (6 bases). The germline V and J ends were trimmed by 5 bases and 1 base, with 10 bases remaining between them. The CDR3 loop spans 14 amino acids. The CDR3 sequence is CASSRDTRTDTQYF. The CDR3 nucleotides are TGTGCCAGCAGTAGGGACACCCGCACAGATACGCAGTATTTT.

V and J are TRBV20-1 and TRBJ2-7; possibly TRBD2 for D (6 bases). CDR1 is DFQATT and CDR2 is SNEGSKA in the germline V gene (reference sequence). V was cut by 6 bases and J by 7 bases, with 13 bases left in between. The CDR3 consists of 11 residues. CDR3 DNA sequence: TGCAGTGCCCGGGGGAACGTAGAGCAGTACTTC. This translates into CSARGNVEQYF.

This chain connects TRBV29-1 to TRBJ2-7; D assignment may be TRBD1 or TRBD2 (5 bases each). CDR1 SQVTM and CDR2 ANQGSEA come from the germline V gene. The CDR3 covers 15 residues. Deletions cut 1 base from V and 6 bases from J, with 19 bases between. CDR3 nucleotide sequence: TGCAGCGTTGAAGTGGACGGGACCGGTTCACTCGAGCAGTACTTC. This codes for CSVEVDGTGSLEQYF.

This clonotype appeared a few times. The V and J genes are TRBV7-8 and TRBJ1-1; no reliable D call. The germline gives CDR1 SGHVS, CDR2 FQNEAQ. This CDR3 region has 13 residues. Trimming shortened V by 7 bases and J by 1 base, and 10 bases separated the two germline ends. CDR3 sequence: CASIPYGNTEAFF. CDR3 DNA: TGTGCCAGCATCCCTTACGGGAACACTGAAGCTTTCTTT.

The gene calls are TRBV7-9 and TRBJ2-1; no firm D call. Trimming took 5 bases from V and 0 from J, leaving 17 bases between them. This CDR3 contains 17 residues. Per germline, CDR1 SEHNR and CDR2 FQNEAQ (reference sequence). The CDR3 region has the DNA TGTGCCAGCAGCCCGAGGAGCTCCCAGAGCTCCTACAATGAGCAGTTCTTC. As protein: CASSPRSSQSSYNEQFF. The entire variable domain, with the rest obtained from reference TRBV7-9 and TRBJ2-1, is as follows: DTGVSQNPRHKITKRGQNVTFRCDPISEHNRLYWYRQTLGQGPEFLTYFQNEAQLEKSRLLSDRFSAERPKGSFSTLEIQRTEQGDSAMYLCASSPRSSQSSYNEQFFGPGTRLTVL.

The chain has TRBV28 and TRBJ1-2; no reliable D call. V lost 7 bases to trimming and J lost 3 bases, with 18 bases between them. The germline gives CDR1 MDHEN, CDR2 SYDVKM. CDR3 length: 15 amino acids. The CDR3 DNA follows: TGTGCCAGCACCTCCTTTGACCCCGGGGACTATGGCTACACCTTC. Translating it yields CASTSFDPGDYGYTF.

The rearrangement joins TRBV7-6 to TRBJ1-5; D uncertain. This CDR3 contains 12 residues. V was shortened by 2 bases and J by 7 bases, with 6 bases between the two germline ends. CDR1 is SGHVS and CDR2 is FNYEAQ in the germline V gene. The CDR3 sequence is CASSLLGQPQHF. In DNA form, the CDR3 reads TGTGCCAGCAGCTTACTTGGGCAGCCCCAGCATTTT.

V and J are TRBV27 and TRBJ1-5; TRBD1 might be the D (5 bases). V shed 2 bases and J shed 6 bases, with 11 bases lying between them. The CDR3 has 14 amino acids. Germline loops: CDR1 MNHEY, CDR2 SMNVEV (reference sequence). CDR3 in DNA: TGTGCCAGCAGTTTAGCAGGGACGGCTCAGCCCCAGCATTTT. Its translation is CASSLAGTAQPQHF.

This sequence joins TRBV7-9 and TRBJ2-3; perhaps TRBD1 as D (6 bases). The V gene lost 0 bases and the J gene lost 6 bases, with 13 bases spanning the gap. Germline V gene data show CDR1 as SEHNR and CDR2 as FQNEAQ (reference sequence). The CDR3 spans 15 residues. In DNA, the CDR3 is TGTGCCAGCAGCTTAGCGTCAGGGGTGGGGGATACGCAGTATTTT. Its translation is CASSLASGVGDTQYF.

The V and J genes are TRBV19 and TRBJ2-1, with D perhaps being TRBD1 or TRBD2 (7 bases each). Trimming took 9 bases from V and 5 from J, leaving 17 bases between them. This CDR3 region has 14 residues. Germline V gene lookup returns CDR1 LNHDA and CDR2 SQIVND (reference sequence). The CDR3 protein is CASHQGGVNNEQFF. The DNA of the CDR3 is TGTGCCAGCCATCAGGGGGGGGTCAACAATGAGCAGTTCTTC.

This clonotype appeared many times. The gene calls are TRBV18 and TRBJ1-2; 9 bases align to TRBD1. The CDR3 extends over 17 amino acids. Germline trimming cut 2 bases from V and 2 bases from J; bases unmatched to any gene: 9. CDR1 KGHSH and CDR2 LQKENI come from the germline V gene. The CDR3 sequence: CASSPTKGTGKNYGYTF. The CDR3 nucleotides are TGTGCCAGCTCACCAACGAAGGGGACAGGGAAGAACTATGGCTACACCTTC.

Worth noting for this clonotype: A junction end diverges from the germline sequence, so it may reflect a read error. The chain is built from TRBV28 and TRBJ2-7; 15 positions agree with TRBD2. The length of the CDR3 is 16 residues. CDR1 and CDR2 (germline): MDHEN, SYDVKM. The CDR3 DNA follows: TGTACCAGCAGCCCCGGACTAGCGGGGGGGGACTACGAGCAGTACTTC. It specifies CTSSPGLAGGDYEQYF. Combining the CDR3 with reference TRBV28 and TRBJ2-7 gives the whole variable domain DVKVTQSSRYLVKRTGEKVFLECVQDMDHENMFWYRQDPGLGLRLIYFSYDVKMKEKGDIPEGYSVSREKKERFSLILESASTNQTSMYLCTSSPGLAGGDYEQYFGPGTRLTVT.

This clonotype was observed at least ten times. The chain uses TRBV7-8 and TRBJ2-2, with D perhaps assigned TRBD1 or TRBD2 (5 bases each). V lost 1 base, J lost 7 bases, and 16 bases lay in between. The CDR3 runs to 16 residues. Germline CDR1 is SGHVS and CDR2 is FQNEAQ. The CDR3, as DNA: TGTGCCAGCAGCTTAGTTGGGACGGGCAACGTCGGGGAGCTGTTTTTT. It translates to CASSLVGTGNVGELFF.

This clonotype was counted once. The rearrangement uses TRBV5-1 and TRBJ1-6; D call uncertain. The CDR3 is 13 amino acids. Trimming took off 0 bases at V and 8 bases at J, with 6 bases between the two ends. Germline V gene data show CDR1 as SGHRS and CDR2 as YFSETQ. The CDR3 coding sequence is TGCGCCAGCAGCTTGGAGTCCGATTCACCCCTCCACTTT. It specifies CASSLESDSPLHF.

Points on this clonotype: The junction departs from the called germline gene at one end, perhaps through a read error. The chain links TRBV4-1 to TRBJ1-3; D remains ambiguous. In germline, CDR1 is MGHRA, CDR2 YSYEKL. The CDR3 contains 14 residues. For the CDR3, the DNA is TGCGCCAGCAGCATACAGACTCCTGGTAACACCATATATTTT. This gives the protein CASSIQTPGNTIYF.

The gene calls are TRBV7-9 and TRBJ2-1; the D call may be TRBD1 or TRBD2 (6 bases each). The germline gives CDR1 SEHNR, CDR2 FQNEAQ (reference sequence). V gave up 7 bases and J gave up 8 bases, with 21 bases separating them. The CDR3 sequence is 15 residues long. The CDR3 loop reads CASMGGGAADDEQFF. The CDR3 region has the DNA TGTGCCAGCATGGGGGGCGGAGCGGCAGACGATGAGCAGTTCTTC.

This clonotype was detected a few times. V and J are TRBV27 and TRBJ1-1; D is undetermined. Trimming pared 3 bases from V and 0 bases from J, leaving 11 bases between. Germline assignment: CDR1 MNHEY and CDR2 SMNVEV (reference sequence). The CDR3 consists of 15 residues. CDR3 amino acids: CASSFTGRMNTEAFF. DNA of the CDR3: TGTGCCAGCAGTTTTACTGGACGGATGAACACTGAAGCTTTCTTT.

CDR3 sequence: CASWTGSETQYF. DNA of the CDR3: TGTGCCAGCTGGACCGGCAGCGAGACCCAGTACTTC. This chain uses TRBV6-1 with TRBJ2-5; no firm D call. Germline CDR1 MNHNS, CDR2 SASEGT. CDR3 length: 12 residues. Between the trimmed V and J ends, which lost 8 bases and 5 bases, there was a span of 12 bases.

This clonotype was recorded many times. The J gene is TRBJ2-7, the V gene TRBV10-3; D is unclear. CDR3 size: 13 residues. Looked up from germline, CDR1 is ENHRY and CDR2 is SYGVKD. The V end was cut by 10 bases, the J end by 0 bases, with 13 bases between. The CDR3 region has the DNA TGTGCCAGTCAATCCGAAAACTCCTACGAGCAGTACTTC. As protein: CASQSENSYEQYF.

This clonotype was counted ten times or more. V usage is TRBV12-3 or TRBV12-4 and J usage is TRBJ1-5; unclear D gene. V lost 0 bases and J lost 7, with 10 bases in between. The length of the CDR3 is 14 residues. CDR3 amino acids: CASSLAAWGQPQHF. CDR3 in DNA: TGTGCCAGCAGTTTAGCGGCTTGGGGACAGCCCCAGCATTTT.

This clonotype has a handful of counts. The CDR3 loop reads CASSRIPGQPTEKLFF. CDR3 nucleotides: TGTGCCAGCAGCCGGATCCCGGGACAGCCAACTGAAAAACTGTTTTTT. This rearrangement joins TRBV12-3 or TRBV12-4 to TRBJ1-4, with TRBD1 identical over 7 bases. The CDR3 covers 16 residues. Germline trimming cut 6 bases from V and 7 bases from J; bases unmatched to any gene: 14.